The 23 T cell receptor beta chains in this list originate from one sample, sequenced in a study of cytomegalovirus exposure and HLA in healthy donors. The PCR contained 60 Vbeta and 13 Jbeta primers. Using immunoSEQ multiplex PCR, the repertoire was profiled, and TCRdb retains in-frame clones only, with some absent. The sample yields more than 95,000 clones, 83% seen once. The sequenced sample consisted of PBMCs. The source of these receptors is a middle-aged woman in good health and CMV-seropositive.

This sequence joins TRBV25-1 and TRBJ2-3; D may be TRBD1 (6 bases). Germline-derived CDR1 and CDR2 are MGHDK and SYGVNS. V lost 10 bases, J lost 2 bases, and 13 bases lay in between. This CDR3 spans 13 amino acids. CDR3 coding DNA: TGTGCCACAGGGACACGAACCACAGATACGCAGTATTTT. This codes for CATGTRTTDTQYF.

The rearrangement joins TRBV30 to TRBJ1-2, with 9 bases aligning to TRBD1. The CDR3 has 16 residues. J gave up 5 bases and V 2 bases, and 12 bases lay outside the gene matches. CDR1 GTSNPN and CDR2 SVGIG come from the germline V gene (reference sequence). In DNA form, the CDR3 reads TGTGCCTGGAGTTATGGGACGGGACAGGGTGCTTATGGCTACACCTTC. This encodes CAWSYGTGQGAYGYTF.

CDR3 coding DNA: TGTGCCAGCAGTCTTTCACAGGGAAGAGGCTACACCTTC. It codes for CASSLSQGRGYTF. The chain uses TRBV27 and TRBJ1-2, with a weak D call TRBD1 (6 bases). V was shortened by 5 bases and J by 8 bases, with 15 bases between the two germline ends. CDR1 is MNHEY and CDR2 is SMNVEV in the germline V gene (reference sequence). CDR3 length: 13 amino acids.

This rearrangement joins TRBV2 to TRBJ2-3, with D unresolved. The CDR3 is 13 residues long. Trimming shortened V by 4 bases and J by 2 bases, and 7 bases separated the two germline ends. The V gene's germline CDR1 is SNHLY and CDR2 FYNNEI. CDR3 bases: TGTGCCAGCAGTGCCGAGTCCACAGATACGCAGTATTTT. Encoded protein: CASSAESTDTQYF.

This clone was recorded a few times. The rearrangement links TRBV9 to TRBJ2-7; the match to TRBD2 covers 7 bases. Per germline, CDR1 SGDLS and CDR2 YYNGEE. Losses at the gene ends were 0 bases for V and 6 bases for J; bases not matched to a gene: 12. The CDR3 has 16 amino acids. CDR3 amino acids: CASSVGRGGRGAEQYF. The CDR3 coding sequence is TGTGCCAGCAGCGTAGGTAGGGGCGGGAGAGGTGCCGAGCAGTACTTC.

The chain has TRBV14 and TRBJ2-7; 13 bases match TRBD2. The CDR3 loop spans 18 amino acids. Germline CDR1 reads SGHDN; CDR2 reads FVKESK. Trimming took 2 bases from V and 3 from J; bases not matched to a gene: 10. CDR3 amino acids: CASSQTGTSGILGYEQYF. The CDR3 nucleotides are TGTGCCAGCAGCCAAACCGGGACTAGCGGGATTCTGGGCTACGAGCAGTACTTC.

The CDR3 reads CASSARLPGAVDTQYF. CDR3 in DNA: TGTGCCAGCAGCGCCCGTCTCCCGGGAGCGGTAGATACGCAGTATTTT. This chain joins TRBV9 and TRBJ2-3, with TRBD2 as a possible D gene (6 bases). This CDR3 is 16 amino acids long. Trimming shortened V by 3 bases and J by 5 bases, and 19 bases separated the two germline ends. CDR1 and CDR2 (germline): SGDLS, YYNGEE.

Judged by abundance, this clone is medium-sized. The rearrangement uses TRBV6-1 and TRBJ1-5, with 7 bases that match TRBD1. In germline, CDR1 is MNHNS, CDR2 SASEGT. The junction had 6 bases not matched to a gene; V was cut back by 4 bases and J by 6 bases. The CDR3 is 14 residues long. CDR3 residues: CASSGDRVSQPQHF. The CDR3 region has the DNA TGTGCCAGCAGTGGTGACAGGGTGAGTCAGCCCCAGCATTTT.

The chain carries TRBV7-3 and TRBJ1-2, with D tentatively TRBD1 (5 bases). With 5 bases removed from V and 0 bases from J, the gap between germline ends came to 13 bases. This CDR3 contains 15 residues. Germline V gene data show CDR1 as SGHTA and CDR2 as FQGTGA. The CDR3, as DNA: TGTGCCAGCAGCCCGGGGGACGGACCTAACTATGGCTACACCTTC. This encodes CASSPGDGPNYGYTF.

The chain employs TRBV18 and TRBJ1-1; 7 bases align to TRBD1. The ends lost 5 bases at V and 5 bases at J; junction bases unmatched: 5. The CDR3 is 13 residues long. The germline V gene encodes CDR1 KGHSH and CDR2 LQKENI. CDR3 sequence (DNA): TGTGCCAGCTCAAACTCAGGGGGAACTGAAGCTTTCTTT. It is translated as CASSNSGGTEAFF.

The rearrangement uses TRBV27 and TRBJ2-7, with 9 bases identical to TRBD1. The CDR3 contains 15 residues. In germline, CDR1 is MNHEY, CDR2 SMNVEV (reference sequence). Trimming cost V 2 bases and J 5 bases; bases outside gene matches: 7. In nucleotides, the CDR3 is TGTGCCAGCAGTTTAATTGCGGGACAGGGTGACGAGCAGTACTTC. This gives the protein CASSLIAGQGDEQYF.

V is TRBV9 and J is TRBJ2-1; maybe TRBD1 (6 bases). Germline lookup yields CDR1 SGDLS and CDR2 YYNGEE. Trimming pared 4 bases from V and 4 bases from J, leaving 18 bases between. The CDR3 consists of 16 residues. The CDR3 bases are TGTGCCAGCAGCCCCACTCCCAGAGGGGGATACAATGAGCAGTTCTTC. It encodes CASSPTPRGGYNEQFF.

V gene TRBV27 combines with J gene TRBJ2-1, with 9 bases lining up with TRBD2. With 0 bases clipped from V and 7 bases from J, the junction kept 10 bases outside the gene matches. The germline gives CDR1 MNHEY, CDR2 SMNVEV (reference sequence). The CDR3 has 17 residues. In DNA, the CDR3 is TGTGCCAGCAGTTTATCATCTAGCGGGATTATGGGGAATGAGCAGTTCTTC. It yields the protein CASSLSSSGIMGNEQFF.

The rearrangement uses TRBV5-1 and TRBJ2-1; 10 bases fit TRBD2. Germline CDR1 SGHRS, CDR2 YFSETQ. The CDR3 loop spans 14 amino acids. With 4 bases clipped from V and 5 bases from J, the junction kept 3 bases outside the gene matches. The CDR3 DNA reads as TGCGCCAGCAGCATAGGACTAGCGGACAATGAGCAGTTCTTC. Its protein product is CASSIGLADNEQFF.

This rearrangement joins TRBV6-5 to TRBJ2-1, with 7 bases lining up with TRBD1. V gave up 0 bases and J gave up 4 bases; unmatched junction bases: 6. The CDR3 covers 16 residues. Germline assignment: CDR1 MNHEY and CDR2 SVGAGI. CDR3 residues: CASSYSPRQGYNEQFF. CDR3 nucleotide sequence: TGTGCCAGCAGTTACTCACCGAGACAGGGATACAATGAGCAGTTCTTC.

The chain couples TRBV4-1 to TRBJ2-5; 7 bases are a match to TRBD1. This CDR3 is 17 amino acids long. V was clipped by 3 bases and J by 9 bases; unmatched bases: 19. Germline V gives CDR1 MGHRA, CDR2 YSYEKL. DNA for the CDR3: TGCGCCAGCAGCCACCCCGTGACAGGGACCCTACATCACGCCCAGTACTTC. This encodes CASSHPVTGTLHHAQYF.

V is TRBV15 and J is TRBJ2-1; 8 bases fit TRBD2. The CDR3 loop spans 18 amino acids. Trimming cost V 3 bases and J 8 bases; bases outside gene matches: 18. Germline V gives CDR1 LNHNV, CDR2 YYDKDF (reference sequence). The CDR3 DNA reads TGTGCCACCAGCAGGTCTCCGGGTAGCGGGACGTCATTCGATGAGCAGTTCTTC. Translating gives CATSRSPGSGTSFDEQFF.

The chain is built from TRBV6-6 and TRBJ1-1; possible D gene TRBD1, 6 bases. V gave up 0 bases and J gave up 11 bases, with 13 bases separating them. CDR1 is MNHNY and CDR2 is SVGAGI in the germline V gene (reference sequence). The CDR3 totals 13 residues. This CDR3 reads CASSYSVGQKAFF. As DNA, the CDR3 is TGTGCCAGCAGTTACTCGGTTGGACAGAAGGCTTTCTTT.

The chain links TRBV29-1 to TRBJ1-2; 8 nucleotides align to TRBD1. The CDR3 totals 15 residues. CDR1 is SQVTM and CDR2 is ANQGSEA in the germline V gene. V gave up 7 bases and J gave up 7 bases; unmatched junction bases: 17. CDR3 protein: CSASRFGQGRGGYTF. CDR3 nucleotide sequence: TGCAGCGCCTCCCGATTCGGACAGGGTAGGGGTGGCTACACCTTC.

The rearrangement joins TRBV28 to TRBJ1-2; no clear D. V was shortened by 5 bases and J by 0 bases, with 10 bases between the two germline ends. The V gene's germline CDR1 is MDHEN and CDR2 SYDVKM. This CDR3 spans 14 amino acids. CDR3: CASSGAATNYGYTF. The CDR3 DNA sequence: TGTGCCAGCAGTGGCGCGGCCACTAACTATGGCTACACCTTC.

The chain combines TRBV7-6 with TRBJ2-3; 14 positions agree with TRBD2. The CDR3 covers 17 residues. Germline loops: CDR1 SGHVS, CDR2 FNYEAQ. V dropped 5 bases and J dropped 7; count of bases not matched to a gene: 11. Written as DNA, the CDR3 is TGTGCCAGCAGCGCCGGGACTAGCGGGAGTATATTGTATACGCAGTATTTT. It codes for CASSAGTSGSILYTQYF. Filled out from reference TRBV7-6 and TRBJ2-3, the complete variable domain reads GAGVSQSPRYKVTKRGQDVALRCDPISGHVSLYWYRQALGQGPEFLTYFNYEAQQDKSGLPNDRFSAERPEGSISTLTIQRTEQRDSAMYRCASSAGTSGSILYTQYFGPGTRLTVL.

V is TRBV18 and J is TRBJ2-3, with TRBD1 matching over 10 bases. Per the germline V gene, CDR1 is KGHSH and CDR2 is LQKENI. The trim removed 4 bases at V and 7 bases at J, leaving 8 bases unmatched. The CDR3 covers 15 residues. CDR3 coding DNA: TGTGCCAGCTCACTTGGACAGGGGGAAACTTATACGCAGTATTTT. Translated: CASSLGQGETYTQYF.

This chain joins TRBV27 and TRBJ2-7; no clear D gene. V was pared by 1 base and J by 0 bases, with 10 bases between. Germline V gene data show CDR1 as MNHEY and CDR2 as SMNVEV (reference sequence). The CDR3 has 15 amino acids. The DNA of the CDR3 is TGTGCCAGCAGTTTATTCCTCGGTACCTCCTACGAGCAGTACTTC. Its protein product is CASSLFLGTSYEQYF.